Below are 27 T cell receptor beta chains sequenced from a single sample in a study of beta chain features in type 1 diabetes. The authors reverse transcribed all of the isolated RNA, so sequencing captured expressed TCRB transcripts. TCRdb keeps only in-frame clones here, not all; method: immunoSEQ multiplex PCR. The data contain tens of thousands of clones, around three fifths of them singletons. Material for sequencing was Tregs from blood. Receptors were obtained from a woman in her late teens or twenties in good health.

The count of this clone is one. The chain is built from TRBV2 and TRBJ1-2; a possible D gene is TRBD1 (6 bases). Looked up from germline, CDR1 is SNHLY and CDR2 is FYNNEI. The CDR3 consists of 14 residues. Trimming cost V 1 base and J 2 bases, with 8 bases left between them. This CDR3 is CASSEGTENYGYTF. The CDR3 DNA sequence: TGTGCCAGCAGTGAAGGGACAGAAAACTATGGCTACACCTTC.

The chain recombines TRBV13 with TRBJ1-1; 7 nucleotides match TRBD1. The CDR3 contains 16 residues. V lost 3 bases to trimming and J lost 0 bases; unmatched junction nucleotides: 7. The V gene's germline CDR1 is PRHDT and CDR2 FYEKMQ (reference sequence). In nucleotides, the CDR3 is TGTGCCAGCAGCTTTAATCCAGGGGGTCTGAACACTGAAGCTTTCTTT. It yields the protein CASSFNPGGLNTEAFF. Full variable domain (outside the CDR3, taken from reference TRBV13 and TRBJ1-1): AAGVIQSPRHLIKEKRETATLKCYPIPRHDTVYWYQQGPGQDPQFLISFYEKMQSDKGSIPDRFSAQQFSDYHSELNMSSLELGDSALYFCASSFNPGGLNTEAFFGQGTRLTVV.

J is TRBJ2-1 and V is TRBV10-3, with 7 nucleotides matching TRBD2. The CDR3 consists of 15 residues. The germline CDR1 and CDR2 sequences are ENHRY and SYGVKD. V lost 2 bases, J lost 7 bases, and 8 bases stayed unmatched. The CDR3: CAISERGDLGNEQFF. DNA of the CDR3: TGTGCCATCAGTGAGCGGGGGGATCTGGGGAATGAGCAGTTCTTC.

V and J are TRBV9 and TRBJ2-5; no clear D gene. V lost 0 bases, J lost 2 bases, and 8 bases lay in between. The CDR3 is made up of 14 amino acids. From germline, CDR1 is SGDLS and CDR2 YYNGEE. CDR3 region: CASSVEPIQETQYF. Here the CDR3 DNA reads TGTGCCAGCAGCGTAGAGCCGATACAAGAGACCCAGTACTTC.

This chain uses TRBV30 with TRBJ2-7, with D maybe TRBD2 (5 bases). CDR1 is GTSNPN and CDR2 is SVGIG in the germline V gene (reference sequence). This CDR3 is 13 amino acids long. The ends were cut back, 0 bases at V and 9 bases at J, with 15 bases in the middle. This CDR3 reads CAWSVQDYPGQYF. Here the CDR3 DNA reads TGTGCCTGGAGTGTACAAGACTATCCTGGGCAGTACTTC.

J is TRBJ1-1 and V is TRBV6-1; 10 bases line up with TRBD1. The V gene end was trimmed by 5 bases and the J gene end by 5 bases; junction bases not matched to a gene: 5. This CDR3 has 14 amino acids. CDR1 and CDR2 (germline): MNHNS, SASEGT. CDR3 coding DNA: TGTGCCAGCAGTTTTTGGACAGGGGGAACTGAAGCTTTCTTT. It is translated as CASSFWTGGTEAFF.

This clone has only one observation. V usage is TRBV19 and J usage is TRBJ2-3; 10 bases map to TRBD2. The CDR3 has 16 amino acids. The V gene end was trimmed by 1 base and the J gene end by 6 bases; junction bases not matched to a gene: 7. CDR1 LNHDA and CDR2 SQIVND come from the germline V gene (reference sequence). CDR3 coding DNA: TGTGCCAGTAGTATAGGGGCTAGCGGGAGAAGGGATACGCAGTATTTT. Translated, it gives CASSIGASGRRDTQYF.

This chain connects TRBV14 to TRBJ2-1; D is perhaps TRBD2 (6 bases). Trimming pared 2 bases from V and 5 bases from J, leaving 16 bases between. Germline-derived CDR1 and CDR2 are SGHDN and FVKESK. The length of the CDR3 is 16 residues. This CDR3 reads CASSQSRRALDNEQFF. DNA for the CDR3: TGTGCCAGCAGCCAATCTAGGAGGGCCCTCGACAATGAGCAGTTCTTC.

This chain's CDR3 is CASSIDWIPYNEQFF. The CDR3 DNA follows: TGTGCCAGCAGCATCGACTGGATACCCTACAATGAGCAGTTCTTC. The chain links TRBV7-3 to TRBJ2-1; no clear D gene. CDR3 length: 15 amino acids. V lost 5 bases to trimming and J lost 2 bases, with 13 bases between them. The V gene's germline CDR1 is SGHTA and CDR2 FQGTGA.

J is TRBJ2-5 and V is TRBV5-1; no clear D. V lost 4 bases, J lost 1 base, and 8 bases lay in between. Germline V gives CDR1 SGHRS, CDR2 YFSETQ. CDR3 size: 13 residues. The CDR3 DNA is TGCGCCAGCAGCACGAGCCCCCAAGAGACCCAGTACTTC. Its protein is CASSTSPQETQYF.

CDR3 sequence reads: CASSFRLAMYNEQFF. For the CDR3, the DNA is TGTGCCAGCAGTTTCAGACTAGCGATGTACAATGAGCAGTTCTTC. The chain has TRBV6-5 and TRBJ2-1; the match to TRBD2 covers 8 bases. This CDR3 region has 15 residues. Germline CDR1 reads MNHEY; CDR2 reads SVGAGI. J was trimmed by 4 bases and V by 4 bases; bases with no gene match: 6.

This chain's CDR3 is CASSFGRSSNQPQHF. CDR3 nucleotide sequence: TGTGCCAGCAGCTTCGGTCGGAGTAGCAATCAGCCCCAGCATTTT. This chain uses TRBV7-2 with TRBJ1-5; D remains ambiguous. V lost 3 bases and J 0 bases, leaving 9 bases between the germline ends. The CDR3 extends over 15 amino acids. Germline assignment: CDR1 SGHTA and CDR2 FQGNSA.

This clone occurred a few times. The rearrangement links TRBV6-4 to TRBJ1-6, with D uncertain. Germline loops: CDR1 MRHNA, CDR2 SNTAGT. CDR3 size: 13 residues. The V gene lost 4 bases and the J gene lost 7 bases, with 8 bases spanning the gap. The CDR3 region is CASSVVENSPLHF. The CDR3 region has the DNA TGTGCCAGCAGTGTGGTGGAGAATTCACCCCTCCACTTT.

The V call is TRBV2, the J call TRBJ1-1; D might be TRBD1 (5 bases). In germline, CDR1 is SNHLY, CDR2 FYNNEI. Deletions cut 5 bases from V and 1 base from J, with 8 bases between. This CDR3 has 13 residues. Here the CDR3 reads CASSRQGNTEAFF. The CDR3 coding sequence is TGTGCCAGCAGTCGCCAGGGGAACACTGAAGCTTTCTTT.

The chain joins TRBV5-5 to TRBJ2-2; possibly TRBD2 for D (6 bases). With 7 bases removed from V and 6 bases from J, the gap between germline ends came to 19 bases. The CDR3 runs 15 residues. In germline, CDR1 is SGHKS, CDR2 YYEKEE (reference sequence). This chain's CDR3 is CASAPRGAVAGELFF. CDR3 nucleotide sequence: TGTGCCAGCGCCCCCCGCGGGGCAGTCGCCGGGGAGCTGTTTTTT.

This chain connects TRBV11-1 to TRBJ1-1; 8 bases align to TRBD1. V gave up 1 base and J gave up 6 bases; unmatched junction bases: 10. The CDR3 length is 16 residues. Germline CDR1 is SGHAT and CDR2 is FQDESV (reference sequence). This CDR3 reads CASSLGDPGTGSEAFF. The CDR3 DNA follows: TGTGCCAGCAGCTTAGGAGACCCCGGGACAGGATCTGAAGCTTTCTTT.

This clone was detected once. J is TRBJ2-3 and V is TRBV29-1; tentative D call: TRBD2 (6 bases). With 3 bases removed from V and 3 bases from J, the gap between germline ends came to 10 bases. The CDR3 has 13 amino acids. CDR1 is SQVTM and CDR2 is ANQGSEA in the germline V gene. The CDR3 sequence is CSVESGGTDTQYF. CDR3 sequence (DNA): TGCAGCGTTGAGAGCGGAGGGACAGATACGCAGTATTTT.

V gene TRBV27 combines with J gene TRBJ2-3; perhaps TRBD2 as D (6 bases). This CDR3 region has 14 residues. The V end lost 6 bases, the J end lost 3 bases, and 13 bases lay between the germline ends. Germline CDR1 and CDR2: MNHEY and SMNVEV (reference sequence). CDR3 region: CASRPNRGTDTQYF. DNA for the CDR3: TGTGCCAGCAGACCCAACCGGGGGACAGATACGCAGTATTTT.

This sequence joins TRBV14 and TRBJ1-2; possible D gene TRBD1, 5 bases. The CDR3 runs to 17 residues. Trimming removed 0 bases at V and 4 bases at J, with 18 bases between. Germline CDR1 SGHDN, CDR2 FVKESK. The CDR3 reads CASSQDQYRTPVYGYTF. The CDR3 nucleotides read TGTGCCAGCAGCCAAGATCAATATAGGACACCAGTCTATGGCTACACCTTC.

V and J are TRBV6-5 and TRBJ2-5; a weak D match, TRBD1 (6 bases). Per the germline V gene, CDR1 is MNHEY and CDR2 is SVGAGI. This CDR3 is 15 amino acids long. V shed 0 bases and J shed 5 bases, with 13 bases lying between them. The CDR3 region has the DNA TGTGCCAGCAGTTACTCGATCGGACAGCCGGAGACCCAGTACTTC. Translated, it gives CASSYSIGQPETQYF.

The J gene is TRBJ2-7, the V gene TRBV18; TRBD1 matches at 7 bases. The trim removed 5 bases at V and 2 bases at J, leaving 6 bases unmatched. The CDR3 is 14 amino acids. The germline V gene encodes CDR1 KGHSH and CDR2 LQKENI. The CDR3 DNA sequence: TGTGCCAGCTCAGATACAGGGGATCCCTACGAGCAGTACTTC. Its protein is CASSDTGDPYEQYF.

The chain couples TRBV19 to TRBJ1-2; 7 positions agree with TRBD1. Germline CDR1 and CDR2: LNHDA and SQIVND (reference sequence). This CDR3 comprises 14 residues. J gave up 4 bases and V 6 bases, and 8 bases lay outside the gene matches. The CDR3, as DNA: TGTGCCAGTAGCCCTACAGGGGCAGGCTATGGCTACACCTTC. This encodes CASSPTGAGYGYTF.

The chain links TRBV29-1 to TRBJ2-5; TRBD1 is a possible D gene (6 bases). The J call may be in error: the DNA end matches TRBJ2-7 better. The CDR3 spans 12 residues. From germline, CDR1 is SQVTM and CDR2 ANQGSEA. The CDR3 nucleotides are TGCAGCGTTGCAGGGGTTAACTACGAGCAGTACTTC. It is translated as CSVAGVNYEQYF.

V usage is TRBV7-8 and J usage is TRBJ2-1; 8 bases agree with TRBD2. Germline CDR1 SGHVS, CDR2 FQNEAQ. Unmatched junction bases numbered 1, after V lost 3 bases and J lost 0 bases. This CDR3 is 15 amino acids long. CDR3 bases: TGTGCCAGCAGCTTTAGCGGGAACTCCTACAATGAGCAGTTCTTC. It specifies CASSFSGNSYNEQFF.

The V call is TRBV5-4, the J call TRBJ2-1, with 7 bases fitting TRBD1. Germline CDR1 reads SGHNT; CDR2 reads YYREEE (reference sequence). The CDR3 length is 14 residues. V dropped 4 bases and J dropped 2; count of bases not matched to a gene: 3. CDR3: CASSDRAPYNEQFF. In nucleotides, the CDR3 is TGTGCCAGCAGCGACAGGGCGCCCTACAATGAGCAGTTCTTC.

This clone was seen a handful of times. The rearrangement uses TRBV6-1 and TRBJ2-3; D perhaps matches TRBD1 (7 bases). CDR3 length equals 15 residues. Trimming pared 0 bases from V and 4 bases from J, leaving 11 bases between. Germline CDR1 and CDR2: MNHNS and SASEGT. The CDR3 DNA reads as TGTGCCAGCAGTGAAGCGGCCAGGGGGGCAGATACGCAGTATTTT. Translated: CASSEAARGADTQYF.

The CDR3 loop reads CASSARSTDTQYF. The CDR3 region has the DNA TGTGCCAGCAGCGCGAGGAGCACAGATACGCAGTATTTT. This chain connects TRBV9 to TRBJ2-3; no clear D. Germline CDR1 is SGDLS and CDR2 is YYNGEE. V was cut by 3 bases and J by 0 bases, with 5 bases left in between. The CDR3 has 13 amino acids.